These T cell receptor beta chains were read from a single sample in a study of blood T cells in healthy people across ages. TCRdb itself ran the 5' RACE reads through MiXCR, one entry per CDR3 protein. Among more than 650,000 distinct CDR3 sequences listed, roughly 50% were seen once. The sequencing sample was made of blood. All receptors come from a man aged 80 or over in good health. CDR3s include the opening cysteine and the closing phenylalanine or tryptophan. D genes are given only for firm matches. The size entry is marked missing in some rows and otherwise reads once, few, many or a size class.

size | J | D | V | DNA | CDR3
few | TRBJ2-5 | TRBD1 | TRBV2 | TGTGCCACCGGTATGGGGACAGGGCAAGAGACCCAGTACTTC | CATGMGTGQETQYF
. | TRBJ2-1 | . | TRBV7-6 | TGTGCCAGCAGCTTAGTGATGGACCGCATCTGGGGGGATCGAAGCGAACCAAACAACAATGAGCAGTTCTTC | CASSLVMDRIWGDRSEPNNNEQFF
once | TRBJ1-2 | TRBD1 | TRBV5-1 | TGCGCCAGCAGCCCTAGGACAGGGATTAATGGCTACACCTTC | CASSPRTGINGYTF
many | TRBJ2-5 | TRBD1 | TRBV4-1 | TGCGCCAGCAGCCGATACAGGGGAGAGACCCAGTACTTC | CASSRYRGETQYF
. | TRBJ2-1 | TRBD2 | TRBV12-3/TRBV12-4 | TGTGCCAGCAGTTTAGCTTCCCTCGGACTAGCGGACAATGAGCAGTTCTTC | CASSLASLGLADNEQFF
many | TRBJ2-3 | . | TRBV7-2 | TGTGCCAGCAGCTTAAGAGTCATGCGGGATCGGTCAGATACGCAGTATTTT | CASSLRVMRDRSDTQYF
. | TRBJ2-1 | . | TRBV12-3/TRBV12-4 | TGTGCCAGCAGCCATGGGCGTAATGAGCAGTTCTTC | CASSHGRNEQFF
. | TRBJ2-1 | TRBD2 | TRBV10-3 | TGTGCCACGAAGCGGGAGCAGGTCAATGAGCAGTTCTTC | CATKREQVNEQFF
. | TRBJ2-1 | . | TRBV2 | TGTGCCAGCAGTGGAGCGGGCCGCTCCTACAATGAGCAGTTCTTC | CASSGAGRSYNEQFF
. | TRBJ2-1 | . | TRBV7-9 | TGTGCCAGCGGCGCGCGAGGTGGTCCCTGGAATGAGCAGTTCTTC | CASGARGGPWNEQFF
. | TRBJ2-7 | TRBD1 | TRBV7-9 | TGTGCCAGCACCCGGGACAGGGGATACGAGCAGTACTTC | CASTRDRGYEQYF
. | TRBJ2-7 | TRBD1 | TRBV2 | TGTGCCAGCGCGGGACAGGGTTTCTACGAGCAGTACTTC | CASAGQGFYEQYF
. | TRBJ2-1 | . | TRBV4-1 | TGCGCCAACAGCCAAGATCGAGGGGCGGGACAAGACCCCTACAATGAGCAGTTCTTC | CANSQDRGAGQDPYNEQFF
. | TRBJ2-5 | . | TRBV30 | TGTGCCTGGAGTGTCGGGGGACCCCCCGTCGAGACCCAGTACTTC | CAWSVGGPPVETQYF
once | TRBJ2-5 | TRBD1 | TRBV24-1 | TGTGCCACCAGTGACTCGACAGGGGGCCGGTACAATGAGCAGTACTTC | CATSDSTGGRYNEQYF
. | TRBJ2-4 | . | TRBV2 | TGTGCCAGCAGTGATGTAGGACTAGCCAAAAACATTCAGTACTTC | CASSDVGLAKNIQYF
. | TRBJ2-2 | . | TRBV28 | TGTGCCAGCAACCTAGGTGGCACCGGGGAGCTGTTTTTT | CASNLGGTGELFF
. | TRBJ1-1 | . | TRBV7-3 | TGTGCCAGCAGCTTAAAGGTTAACGCTGAAGCTTTCTTT | CASSLKVNAEAFF
. | TRBJ2-1 | TRBD2 | TRBV24-1 | TGTGCCACCAGTGATTTGCGGGAGCGGGAGGGCCGGAATGAGCAGTTCTTC | CATSDLREREGRNEQFF
many | TRBJ2-1 | . | TRBV10-3 | TGTGCCATCAGGGTAGGGCTCTACAATGAGCAGTTCTTC | CAIRVGLYNEQFF
few | TRBJ2-3 | . | TRBV27 | TGTGCCAGCCGACGGCAGCCTAGCACAGATACGCAGTATTTT | CASRRQPSTDTQYF
. | TRBJ1-5 | . | TRBV7-9 | TGTGCCAGCAGCTTAGACGGACAGTACAATCAGCCCCAGCATTTT | CASSLDGQYNQPQHF
. | TRBJ2-7 | TRBD2 | TRBV28 | TGTGCCATCCTTGGGCGCGGGAGAGGGGCCTACGAGCAGTACTTC | CAILGRGRGAYEQYF
. | TRBJ2-1 | TRBD2 | TRBV5-1 | TGCGCCAGCAGCTCGCGGGAGGGTAGGGGGAAAGGGTTCTTC | CASSSREGRGKGFF
few | TRBJ2-3 | . | TRBV6-6 | TGTGCCAGCAGAACGGACTGGCAACAGAATACGCAGTATTTT | CASRTDWQQNTQYF
. | TRBJ2-7 | . | TRBV6-5 | TGTGCCACCGGGAGTTACGAGCAGTACTTC | CATGSYEQYF
. | TRBJ2-7 | . | TRBV5-1 | TGCGCCAGCAGCTTGGGGAGGGCGCCCACTGACTACGAGCAGTACTTC | CASSLGRAPTDYEQYF
. | TRBJ1-6 | TRBD1 | TRBV20-1 | TGCAGTGCTAGAGCGCGCGGGACAGGCGGTTCACCCCTCCACTTT | CSARARGTGGSPLHF
few | TRBJ2-5 | TRBD2 | TRBV6-5 | TGTGCCAGCAGCTTCACCACTAGCGGTAAAGAGACCCAGTACTTC | CASSFTTSGKETQYF
. | TRBJ2-1 | TRBD2 | TRBV15 | TGTGCCACCAGCAGAGCCGCCGGGACTAGCGGGACTTGGTACAATGAGCAGTTCTTC | CATSRAAGTSGTWYNEQFF
. | TRBJ2-1 | . | TRBV7-9 | TGTGCCAGCAGCTTAGTATCGAGGGGGGGCAATGAGCAGTTCTTC | CASSLVSRGGNEQFF
. | TRBJ2-7 | TRBD2 | TRBV2 | TGTGCCAGCAGTGCGAGCGGGAGTAGCGCCTACGAGCAGTACTTC | CASSASGSSAYEQYF
. | TRBJ2-1 | . | TRBV10-3 | TGTGCCACCAAACCCTTCTCGCCCCCTGAGCAGTTCTTC | CATKPFSPPEQFF
few | TRBJ2-7 | TRBD1 | TRBV12-3/TRBV12-4 | TGTGCCAGCAGTTTATCCCCGGGACAGGGAACCAAGCAGTACTTC | CASSLSPGQGTKQYF
few | TRBJ2-3 | . | TRBV9 | TGTGCCAGCAGCGCAACAGGGAGGTCAGATACGCAGTATTTT | CASSATGRSDTQYF
few | TRBJ2-1 | . | TRBV20-1 | TGCAGTGCTAGCAATACTGAGCAGTTCTTC | CSASNTEQFF
. | TRBJ2-3 | . | TRBV7-2 | TGTGCCAGCAGCTTAGTTTACAGATACGCGTATTTT | CASSLVYRYAYF
. | TRBJ2-6 | TRBD1 | TRBV11-2 | TGTGCCAGCAGCGCCCGACAGGGGGCCATCTCTGGGGCCAACGTCCTGACTTTC | CASSARQGAISGANVLTF
few | TRBJ2-1 | TRBD1 | TRBV29-1 | TGCAGCGTGCACCGGGACAGGGCCGCTGAGCAGTTCTTC | CSVHRDRAAEQFF
. | TRBJ2-5 | . | TRBV5-5 | TGTGCCAGCAGCTTGGTGGGGGCACAGTTCGCCCAACAAGAGACCCAGTACTTC | CASSLVGAQFAQQETQYF
. | TRBJ2-7 | TRBD1 | TRBV20-1 | TGCAGTGCTACCCGGGACAGTGTCTACGAGCAGTACTTC | CSATRDSVYEQYF
. | TRBJ2-5 | . | TRBV3-1 | TGTGCCCAGCAGTGTACGTGGCTTCCCCGGGACCAAGAGACCCAGTACTTC | CAQQCTWLPRDQETQYF
. | TRBJ1-5 | TRBD1 | TRBV28 | TGTGCCAGCAGTTTATGGGCAGGGGGGGGCAATCAGCCCCAGCATTTT | CASSLWAGGGNQPQHF
many | TRBJ2-5 | . | TRBV15 | TGTGCCACCAGCCGGCCCCGAGAGACCCAGTACTTC | CATSRPRETQYF
. | TRBJ1-3 | TRBD1 | TRBV3-1 | TGTGCCAGCAGACCCGCGAGGGGGCTAGGAAACACCATATATTTT | CASRPARGLGNTIYF
few | TRBJ1-2 | TRBD1 | TRBV12-3/TRBV12-4 | TGTGCCAGCAGTGCGGGACAGGGGACCTATGGCTACACCTTC | CASSAGQGTYGYTF
. | TRBJ2-3 | TRBD1 | TRBV9 | TGTGCCAGCAGCGCCCTGGACAGGGGACGCACAGATACGCAGTATTTT | CASSALDRGRTDTQYF
. | TRBJ2-5 | . | TRBV2 | TGTGCCGGTCGAGCGGACCAAGAGACCCAGTACTTC | CAGRADQETQYF
few | TRBJ2-7 | TRBD2 | TRBV7-2 | TGTGCCAGCAGCTTAGCGGGAGGGCCGGGGTACGAGCAGTACTTC | CASSLAGGPGYEQYF
. | TRBJ2-7 | TRBD2 | TRBV27 | TGTGCCAGCAGTTTATCTAGCGGGAGTAGTATTTCCTACGAGCAGTACTTC | CASSLSSGSSISYEQYF
. | TRBJ2-5 | . | TRBV12-3/TRBV12-4 | TGTGCCAGCAGTTTCGCAGGGCGGGTGGGGGAGACCCAGTACTTC | CASSFAGRVGETQYF
few | TRBJ2-3 | . | TRBV20-1 | TGCAGTGCCCTATCAGGGATGGGTAGCACAGATACGCAGTATTTT | CSALSGMGSTDTQYF
. | TRBJ2-5 | . | TRBV5-1 | TGCGCCAGCAGCGTCCAGGACGGACCCAGAGAGACCCAGTACTTC | CASSVQDGPRETQYF
. | TRBJ2-4 | TRBD1 | TRBV28 | TGTGCCAGCAGTTTATCCCCAGGACAGGCGGTACAGTACTTC | CASSLSPGQAVQYF
. | TRBJ2-7 | . | TRBV19 | TGTGCCAGTAGTATAGGAGGAGAGAACGAGCAGTACTTC | CASSIGGENEQYF